The rows below give T cell receptor beta chains drawn from one sample of a study of blood T cell repertoires in COVID-19. Data came from immunoSEQ multiplex PCR; TCRdb stores just in-frame clones and leaves some out. Seen here are more than 95,000 clones, 88% observed once, and the top ten hold about 1.5%. Material: peripheral blood. Receptors originate from a human donor in a cohort sampled during active COVID-19. Each CDR3 is given with its conserved first and last residue. The order of the fields is clone size, V gene, J gene, D gene, CDR3 length, CDR3 protein, CDR3 DNA. A D gene is named only where the DNA matches it firmly. Some rows mark clone size as missing; the rest say once, few, many or name a class of expanded clone.

>.|TRBV7-9|TRBJ1-1|TRBD1|16
CASSLVGTGDGTEAFF
TGTGCCAGCAGCTTAGTGGGGACAGGGGATGGAACTGAAGCTTTCTTT
>.|TRBV6-5|TRBJ1-2|.|12
CASTPRPDGYTF
TGTGCCAGCACCCCGCGCCCGGATGGCTACACCTTC
>.|TRBV4-2|TRBJ2-1|TRBD2|21
CASSPGPLAGVGRGSYNEQFF
TGTGCCAGCAGCCCCGGGCCCCTAGCGGGAGTGGGGCGGGGGTCCTACAATGAGCAGTTCTTC
>.|TRBV28|TRBJ1-5|.|15
CASSNAARNNQPQHF
TGTGCCAGCAGTAACGCCGCCAGGAACAATCAGCCCCAGCATTTT
>.|TRBV19|TRBJ1-2|TRBD1|17
CASSIDPRTGARYGYTF
TGTGCCAGTAGTATAGATCCCCGGACAGGGGCCCGTTATGGCTACACCTTC
>.|TRBV5-4|TRBJ2-2|.|14
CASGQDEGNGELFF
TGTGCCAGCGGGCAGGATGAGGGTAACGGGGAGCTGTTTTTT
>once|TRBV3-1/TRBV3-2|TRBJ1-2|TRBD1|15
CASSQGTPGGFGYTF
TGTGCCAGCAGCCAAGGGACCCCAGGGGGCTTTGGCTACACCTTC
>once|TRBV5-1|TRBJ2-3|TRBD2|17
CASSVTSGRAGTDTQYF
TGCGCCAGCAGCGTGACTAGCGGGAGGGCCGGGACAGATACGCAGTATTTT
>.|TRBV18|TRBJ1-2|.|14
CASSPAGDHYGYTF
TGTGCCAGCTCACCGGCGGGAGATCACTATGGCTACACCTTC
>.|TRBV5-1|TRBJ2-3|.|14
CASSLEPYTDTQYF
TGCGCCAGCAGCTTGGAGCCCTACACAGATACGCAGTATTTT
>.|TRBV7-8|TRBJ2-1|.|16
CASSLTGQSSYNEQFF
TGTGCCAGCAGCTTAACCGGACAGAGCTCCTACAATGAGCAGTTCTTC
>.|TRBV5-1|TRBJ2-3|TRBD2|13
CASSSTGGNTQYF
TGCGCCAGCAGCTCGACCGGGGGGAATACGCAGTATTTT
>.|TRBV5-8|TRBJ2-3|TRBD2|15
CASSLVGGSTDTQYF
TGTGCCAGCAGCTTGGTGGGGGGGAGCACAGATACGCAGTATTTT
>.|TRBV10-3|TRBJ2-3|TRBD2|15
CAISDLERGTDTQYF
TGTGCCATCAGTGACTTGGAGCGGGGTACAGATACGCAGTATTTT
>once|TRBV6-6|TRBJ2-1|TRBD1|16
CASRAAGGWSPSEQFF
TGTGCCAGCAGGGCCGCAGGGGGCTGGTCCCCAAGTGAGCAGTTCTTC
>once|TRBV9|TRBJ2-5|TRBD2|15
CASSVSGGAVETQYF
TGTGCCAGCAGCGTGAGCGGGGGGGCCGTCGAGACCCAGTACTTC
>once|TRBV18|TRBJ1-1|.|14
CASSPRTANTEAFF
TGTGCCAGCTCACCTCGGACAGCCAACACTGAAGCTTTCTTT
>.|TRBV7-9|TRBJ2-3|TRBD2|16
CASSLSGGSSTDTQYF
TGTGCCAGCAGCTTAAGCGGGGGGTCTAGCACAGATACGCAGTATTTT